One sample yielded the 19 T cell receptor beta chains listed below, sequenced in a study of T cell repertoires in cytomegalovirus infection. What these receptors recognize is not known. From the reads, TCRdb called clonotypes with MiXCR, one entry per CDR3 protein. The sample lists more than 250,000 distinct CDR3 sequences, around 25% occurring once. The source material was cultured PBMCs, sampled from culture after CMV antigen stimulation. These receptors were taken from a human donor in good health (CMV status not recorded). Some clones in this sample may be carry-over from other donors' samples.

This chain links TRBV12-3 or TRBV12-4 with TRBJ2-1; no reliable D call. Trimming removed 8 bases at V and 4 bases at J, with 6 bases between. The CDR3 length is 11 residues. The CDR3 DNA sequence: TGTGCCAGCGTCGATTACAATGAGCAGTTCTTC. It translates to CASVDYNEQFF.

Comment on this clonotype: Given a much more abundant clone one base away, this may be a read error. CDR3 loop: CTSSLGPPGTDTQYF. CDR3 nucleotides: TGTACCAGCAGCTTAGGGCCACCTGGCACAGATACGCAGTATTTT. J is TRBJ2-3 and V is TRBV7-2, with D hard to call. Trimming removed 1 base from V and 1 base from J, with 9 bases in between. The CDR3 is 15 residues long. CDR1 SGHTA and CDR2 FQGNSA come from the germline V gene. The full variable domain, rest sourced from reference TRBV7-2 and TRBJ2-3, is GAGVSQSPSNKVTEKGKDVELRCDPISGHTALYWYRQSLGQGLEFLIYFQGNSAPDKSGLPSDRFSAERTGGSVSTLTIQRTQQEDSAVYLCTSSLGPPGTDTQYFGPGTRLTVL.

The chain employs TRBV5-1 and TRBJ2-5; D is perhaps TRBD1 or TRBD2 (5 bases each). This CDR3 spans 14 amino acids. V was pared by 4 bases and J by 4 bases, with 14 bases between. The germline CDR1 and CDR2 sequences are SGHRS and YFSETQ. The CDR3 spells CASSSGTVGETQYF. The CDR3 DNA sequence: TGCGCCAGCAGCAGTGGGACGGTCGGAGAGACCCAGTACTTC.

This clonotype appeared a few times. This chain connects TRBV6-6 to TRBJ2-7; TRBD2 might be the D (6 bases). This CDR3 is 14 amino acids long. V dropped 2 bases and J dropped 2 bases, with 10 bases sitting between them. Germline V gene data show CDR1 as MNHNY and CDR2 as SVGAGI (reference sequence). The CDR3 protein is CASSYVGGPYEQYF. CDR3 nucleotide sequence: TGTGCCAGCAGTTACGTCGGGGGACCCTACGAGCAGTACTTC.

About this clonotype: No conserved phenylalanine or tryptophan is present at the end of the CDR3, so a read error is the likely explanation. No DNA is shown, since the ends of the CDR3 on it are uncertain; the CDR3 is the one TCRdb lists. The CDR3 sequence is CASSPPRGLVVELL. This chain links TRBV7-8 with TRBJ2-1; no check of the table's D call, TRBD2, against the DNA was made. The CDR3 comprises 14 residues, both ends counted. Germline assignment: CDR1 SGHVS and CDR2 FQNEAQ.

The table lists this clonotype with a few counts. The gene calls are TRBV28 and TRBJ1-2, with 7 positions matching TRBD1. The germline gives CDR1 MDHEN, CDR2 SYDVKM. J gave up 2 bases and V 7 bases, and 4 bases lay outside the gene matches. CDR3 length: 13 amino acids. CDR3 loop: CASNTGVNYGYTF. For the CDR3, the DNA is TGTGCCAGCAATACAGGGGTGAACTATGGCTACACCTTC.

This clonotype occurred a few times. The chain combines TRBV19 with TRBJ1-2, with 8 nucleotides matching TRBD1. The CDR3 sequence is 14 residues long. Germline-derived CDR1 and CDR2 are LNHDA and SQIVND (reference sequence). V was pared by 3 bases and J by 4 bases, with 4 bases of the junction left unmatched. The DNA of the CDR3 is TGTGCCAGTAGTATCGCAGGGGGCACCTATGGCTACACCTTC. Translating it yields CASSIAGGTYGYTF.

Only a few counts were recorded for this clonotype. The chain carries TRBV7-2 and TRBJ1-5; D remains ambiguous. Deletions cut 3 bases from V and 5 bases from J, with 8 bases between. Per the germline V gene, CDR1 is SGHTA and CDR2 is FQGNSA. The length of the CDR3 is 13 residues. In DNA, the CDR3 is TGTGCCAGCAGCTTCGCCGGGGATCAGCCCCAGCATTTT. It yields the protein CASSFAGDQPQHF.

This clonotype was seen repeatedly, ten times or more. The CDR3 loop reads CASSSSGRRGTDTQYF. In DNA, the CDR3 is TGTGCCAGCAGCTCCAGCGGACGACGGGGCACAGATACGCAGTATTTT. The rearrangement uses TRBV7-3 and TRBJ2-3; weak D call: TRBD2 (5 bases). The CDR3 totals 16 residues. V was cut by 4 bases and J by 1 base, with 15 bases left in between. Germline CDR1 SGHTA, CDR2 FQGTGA.

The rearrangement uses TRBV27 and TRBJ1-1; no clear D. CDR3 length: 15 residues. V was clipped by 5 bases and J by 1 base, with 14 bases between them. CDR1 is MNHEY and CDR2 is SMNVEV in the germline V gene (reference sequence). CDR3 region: CASSIRGSGNTEAFF. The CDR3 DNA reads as TGTGCCAGCAGTATAAGAGGGTCGGGGAACACTGAAGCTTTCTTT.

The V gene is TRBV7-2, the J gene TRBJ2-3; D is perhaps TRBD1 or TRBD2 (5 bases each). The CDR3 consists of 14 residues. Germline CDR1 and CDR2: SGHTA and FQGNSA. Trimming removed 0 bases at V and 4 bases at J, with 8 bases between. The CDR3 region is CASSLAQGADTQYF. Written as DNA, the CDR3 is TGTGCCAGCAGCTTAGCCCAGGGAGCAGATACGCAGTATTTT.

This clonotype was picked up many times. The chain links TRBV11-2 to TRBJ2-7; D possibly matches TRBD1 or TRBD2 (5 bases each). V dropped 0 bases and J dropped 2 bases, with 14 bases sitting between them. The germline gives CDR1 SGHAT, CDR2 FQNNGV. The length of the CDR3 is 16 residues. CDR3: CASSLDRGSLTYEQYV. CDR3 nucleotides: TGTGCCAGCAGCTTAGACCGGGGCAGCCTCACCTACGAGCAGTACGTC.

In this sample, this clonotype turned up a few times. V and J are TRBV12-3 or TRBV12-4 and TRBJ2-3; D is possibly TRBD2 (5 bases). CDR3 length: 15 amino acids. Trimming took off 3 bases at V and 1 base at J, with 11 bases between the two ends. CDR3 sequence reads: CASSLVEEGTDTQYF. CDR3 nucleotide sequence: TGTGCCAGCAGTTTGGTAGAGGAGGGCACAGATACGCAGTATTTT.

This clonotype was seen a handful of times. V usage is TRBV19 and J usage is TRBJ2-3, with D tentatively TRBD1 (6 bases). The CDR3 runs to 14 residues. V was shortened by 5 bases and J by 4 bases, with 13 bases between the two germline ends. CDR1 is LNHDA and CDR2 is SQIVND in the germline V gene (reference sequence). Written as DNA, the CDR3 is TGTGCCAGTAGTGGTGGCCAGGGGCCAGATACGCAGTATTTT. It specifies CASSGGQGPDTQYF.

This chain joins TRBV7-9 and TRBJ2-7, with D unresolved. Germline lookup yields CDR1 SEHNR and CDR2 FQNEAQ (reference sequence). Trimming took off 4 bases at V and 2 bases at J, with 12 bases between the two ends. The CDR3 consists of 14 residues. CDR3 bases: TGTGCCAGCAGCTCCAGTGTATCTACCTACGAGCAGTACGTC. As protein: CASSSSVSTYEQYV.

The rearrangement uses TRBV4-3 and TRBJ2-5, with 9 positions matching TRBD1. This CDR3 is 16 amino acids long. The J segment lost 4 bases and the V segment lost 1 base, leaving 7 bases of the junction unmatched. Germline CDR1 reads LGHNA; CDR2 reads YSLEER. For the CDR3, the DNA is TGCGCCAGCAGCCAAGGGATCTCGGACAGGGGAGAGACCCAGTACTTC. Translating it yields CASSQGISDRGETQYF.

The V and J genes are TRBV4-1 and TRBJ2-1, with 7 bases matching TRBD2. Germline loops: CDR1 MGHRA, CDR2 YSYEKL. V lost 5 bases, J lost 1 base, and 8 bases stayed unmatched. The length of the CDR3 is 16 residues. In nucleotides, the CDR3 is TGCGCCAGCAGCGCTCCAGCGGGAAAGTCCTACAATGAGCAGTTCTTC. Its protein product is CASSAPAGKSYNEQFF.

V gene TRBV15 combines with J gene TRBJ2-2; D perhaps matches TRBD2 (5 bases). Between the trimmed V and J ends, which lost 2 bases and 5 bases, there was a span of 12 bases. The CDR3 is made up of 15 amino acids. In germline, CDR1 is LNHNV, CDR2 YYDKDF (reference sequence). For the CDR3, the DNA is TGTGCCACCAGCAGAACATGGGAGTCGACCGGGGAGCTGTTTTTT. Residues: CATSRTWESTGELFF.

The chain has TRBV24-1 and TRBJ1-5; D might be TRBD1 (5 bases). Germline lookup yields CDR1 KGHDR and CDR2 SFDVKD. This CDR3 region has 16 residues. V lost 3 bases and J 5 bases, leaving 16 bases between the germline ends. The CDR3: CATSDPGGVGDQPQHF. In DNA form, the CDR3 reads TGTGCCACCAGTGATCCGGGCGGGGTAGGGGATCAGCCCCAGCATTTT.